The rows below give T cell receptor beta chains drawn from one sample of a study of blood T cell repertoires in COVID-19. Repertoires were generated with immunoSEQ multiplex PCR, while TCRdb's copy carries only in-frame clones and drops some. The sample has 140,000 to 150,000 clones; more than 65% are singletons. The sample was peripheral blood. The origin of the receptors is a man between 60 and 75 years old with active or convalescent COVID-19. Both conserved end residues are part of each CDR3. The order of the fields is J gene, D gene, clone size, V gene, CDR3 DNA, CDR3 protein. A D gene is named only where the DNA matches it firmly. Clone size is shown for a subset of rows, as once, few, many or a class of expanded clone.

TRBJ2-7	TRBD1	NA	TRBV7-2	TGTGCCAGCAGCTGGGACAGGGGACTTTACGAGCAGTACTTC	CASSWDRGLYEQYF
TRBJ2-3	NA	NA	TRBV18	TGTGCCAGCTCACGGCAAGAAGTCCAGAATACGCAGTATTTT	CASSRQEVQNTQYF
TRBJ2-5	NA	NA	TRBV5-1	TGCGCCAGCAGCTTGGCTAGGGAGACCCAGTACTTC	CASSLARETQYF
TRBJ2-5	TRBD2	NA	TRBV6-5	TGTGCCAGCAGCCCCGCCGGACTAGCGAGAGAGACCCAGTACTTC	CASSPAGLARETQYF
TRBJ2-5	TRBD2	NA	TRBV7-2	TGTGCCAGCAGCTTAGCTAGCGGGAGAGAAGAGACCCAGTACTTC	CASSLASGREETQYF
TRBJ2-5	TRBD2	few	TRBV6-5	TGTGCCAGCAGGCAACCAGGACTAGCGGAAGAGACCCAGTACTTC	CASRQPGLAEETQYF
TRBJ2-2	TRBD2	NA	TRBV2	TGTGCCAGCAGGGTAGCGGGGAACACCGGGGAGCTGTTTTTT	CASRVAGNTGELFF
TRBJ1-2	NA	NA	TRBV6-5	TGTGCCAGCAGTAAACAGGGCAGAGTCTATGGCTACACCTTC	CASSKQGRVYGYTF
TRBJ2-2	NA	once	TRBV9	TGTGCCAGCAGCGCGAGACAGGGAGGCACCGGGGAGCTGTTTTTT	CASSARQGGTGELFF
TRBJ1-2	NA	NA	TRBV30	TGTGCCTGGAGTGTATCTCTCGCCACTTGGTATGGCTACACCTTC	CAWSVSLATWYGYTF
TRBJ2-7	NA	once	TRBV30	TGTGCCTGGAGTGTACTGGGCGGGCCCTACGAGCAGTACTTC	CAWSVLGGPYEQYF
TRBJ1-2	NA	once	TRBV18	TGTGCCAGCTCACAAAAACCGACAGTGAATAACTATGGCTACACCTTC	CASSQKPTVNNYGYTF
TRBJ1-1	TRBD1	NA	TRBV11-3	TGTGCCAGCAGCGGACAGGGGAACACTGAAGCTTTCTTT	CASSGQGNTEAFF
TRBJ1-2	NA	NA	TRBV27	TGTGCCAGCAGTGGAGGGGTTCATGGTGGCTACACCTTC	CASSGGVHGGYTF
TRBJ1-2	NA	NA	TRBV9	TGTGCCAGCAGCGTATCTACAGGGATTAACTATGGCTACACCTTC	CASSVSTGINYGYTF
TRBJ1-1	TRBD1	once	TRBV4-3	TGCGCCAGCAGCCAAGGACAGGGATCCACTGAAGCTTTCTTT	CASSQGQGSTEAFF
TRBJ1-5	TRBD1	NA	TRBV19	TGTGCCAGTAAAATTGGAGGGGGCCGAAATCAGCCCCAGCATTTT	CASKIGGGRNQPQHF
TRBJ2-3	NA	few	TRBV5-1	TGCGCCAGCAATACGAACACCTGGGATACGCAGTATTTT	CASNTNTWDTQYF
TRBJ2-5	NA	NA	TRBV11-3	TGTGCCAGCAGCTTAACGACTAACCAAGAGACCCAGTACTTC	CASSLTTNQETQYF
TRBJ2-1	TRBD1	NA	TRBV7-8	TGTGCCAGCAGCCCCTGGGACAGGGGGTCTTTGAATGAGCAGTTCTTC	CASSPWDRGSLNEQFF
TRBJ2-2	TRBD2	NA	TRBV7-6	TGTGCCAGCAGCTTATTCGGCGGGGGTGGCACCGGGGAGCTGTTTTTT	CASSLFGGGGTGELFF
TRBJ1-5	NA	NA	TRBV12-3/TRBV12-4	TGTGCCAGCAGTCCGGGGTATCCAGCCCAGCATTTT	CASSPGYPAQHF
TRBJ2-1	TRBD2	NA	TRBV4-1	TGCGCCAGCAACTCAATTGGGACTAGCGGGGGGCCTTCCTACAATGAGCAGTTCTTC	CASNSIGTSGGPSYNEQFF
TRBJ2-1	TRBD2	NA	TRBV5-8	TGTGCCAGCAGCCCCGCGACTAGCGTGAGTGAGCAGTTCTTC	CASSPATSVSEQFF
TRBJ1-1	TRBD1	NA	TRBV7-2	TGTGCCAGCAGCTTCAGGGGGCGCCCCACTGAAGCTTTCTTT	CASSFRGRPTEAFF
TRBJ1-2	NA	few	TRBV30	TGTGCCTGGGACATGAGGCCGCGAATCTATGGCTACACCTTC	CAWDMRPRIYGYTF
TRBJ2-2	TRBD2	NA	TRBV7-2	TGTGCCAGCAGCTTAGCGTTGCTAGCGGCAGACACCGGGGAGCTGTTTTTT	CASSLALLAADTGELFF
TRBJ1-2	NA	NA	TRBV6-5	TGTGCCAGCCCCCCTGGCCTCATGAGGGACACCTTC	CASPPGLMRDTF
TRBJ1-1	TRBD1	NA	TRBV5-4	TGTGCCAGCAGCCGTTGGACAGGGGAAAACACTGAAGCTTTCTTT	CASSRWTGENTEAFF
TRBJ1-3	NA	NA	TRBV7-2	TGTGCCAGCAGCTCTTTCGCCGGAGGTGGAAACACCATATATTTT	CASSSFAGGGNTIYF
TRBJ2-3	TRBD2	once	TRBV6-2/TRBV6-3	TGTGCCAGCAGATACTCTAGCGGGCGAAAAGATACGCAGTATTTT	CASRYSSGRKDTQYF